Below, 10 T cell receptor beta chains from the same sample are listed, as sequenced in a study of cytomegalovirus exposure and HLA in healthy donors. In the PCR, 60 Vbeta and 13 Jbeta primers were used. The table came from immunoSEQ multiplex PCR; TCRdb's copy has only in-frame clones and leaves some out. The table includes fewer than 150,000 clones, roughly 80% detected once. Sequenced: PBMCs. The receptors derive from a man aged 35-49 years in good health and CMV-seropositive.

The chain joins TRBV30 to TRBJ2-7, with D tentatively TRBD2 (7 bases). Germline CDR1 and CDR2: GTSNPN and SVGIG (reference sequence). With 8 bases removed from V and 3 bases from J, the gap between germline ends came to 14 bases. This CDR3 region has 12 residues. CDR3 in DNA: TGTGCCGCTTCTAGGGGGGGCTACGAGCAGTACTTC. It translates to CAASRGGYEQYF.

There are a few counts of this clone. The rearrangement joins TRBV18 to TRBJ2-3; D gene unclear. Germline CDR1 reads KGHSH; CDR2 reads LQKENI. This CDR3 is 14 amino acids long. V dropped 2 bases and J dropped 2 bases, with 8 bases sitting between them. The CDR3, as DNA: TGTGCCAGCTCACCATCTGCGGACACAGATACGCAGTATTTT. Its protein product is CASSPSADTDTQYF.

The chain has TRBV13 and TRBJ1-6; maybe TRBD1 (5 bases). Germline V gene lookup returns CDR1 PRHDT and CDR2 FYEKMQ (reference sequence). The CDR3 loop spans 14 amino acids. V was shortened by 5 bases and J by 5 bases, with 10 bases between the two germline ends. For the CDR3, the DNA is TGTGCCAGCAGCCAGGGACTTCATAATTCACCCCTCCACTTT. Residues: CASSQGLHNSPLHF.

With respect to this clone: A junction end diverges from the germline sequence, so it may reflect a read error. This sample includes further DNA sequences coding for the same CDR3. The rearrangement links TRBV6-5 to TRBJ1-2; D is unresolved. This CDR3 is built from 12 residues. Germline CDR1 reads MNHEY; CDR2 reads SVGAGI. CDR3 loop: CASSTGNSGYTF. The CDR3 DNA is TGTGCTAGCAGTACGGGGAATTCTGGCTACACCTTC.

The chain's CDR3 is CATSRDRNEQYF. In nucleotides, the CDR3 is TGTGCCACCAGCAGAGATAGAAACGAGCAGTACTTC. The genes are TRBV15 and TRBJ2-7; D is ambiguous. Germline values: CDR1 LNHNV, CDR2 YYDKDF (reference sequence). This CDR3 is 12 amino acids long. The V end lost 0 bases, the J end lost 5 bases, and 5 bases lay between the germline ends. Full variable domain (missing parts from reference TRBV15 and TRBJ2-7): DAMVIQNPRYQVTQFGKPVTLSCSQTLNHNVMYWYQQKSSQAPKLLFHYYDKDFNNEADTPDNFQSRRPNTSFCFLDIRSPGLGDTAMYLCATSRDRNEQYFGPGTRLTVT.

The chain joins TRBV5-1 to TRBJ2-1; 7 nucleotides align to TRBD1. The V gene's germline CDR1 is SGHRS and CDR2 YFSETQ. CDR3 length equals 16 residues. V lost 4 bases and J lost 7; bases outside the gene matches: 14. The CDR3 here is CASSHRYRDSKNEQFF. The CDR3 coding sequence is TGCGCCAGCAGCCATAGATACCGGGACAGCAAGAATGAGCAGTTCTTC.

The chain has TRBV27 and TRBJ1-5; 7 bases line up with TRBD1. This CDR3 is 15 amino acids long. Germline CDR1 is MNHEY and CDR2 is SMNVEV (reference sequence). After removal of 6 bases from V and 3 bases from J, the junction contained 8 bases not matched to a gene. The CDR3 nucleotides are TGTGCCAGCAGCTTTACAGGGGCCGTCAATCAGCCCCAGCATTTT. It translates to CASSFTGAVNQPQHF.

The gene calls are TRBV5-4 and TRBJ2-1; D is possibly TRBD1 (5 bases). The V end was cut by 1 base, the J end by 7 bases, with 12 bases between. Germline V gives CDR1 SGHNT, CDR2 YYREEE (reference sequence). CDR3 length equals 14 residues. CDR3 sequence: CASSLRQGRNEQFF. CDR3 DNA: TGTGCCAGCAGCTTGAGGCAGGGCCGGAATGAGCAGTTCTTC.

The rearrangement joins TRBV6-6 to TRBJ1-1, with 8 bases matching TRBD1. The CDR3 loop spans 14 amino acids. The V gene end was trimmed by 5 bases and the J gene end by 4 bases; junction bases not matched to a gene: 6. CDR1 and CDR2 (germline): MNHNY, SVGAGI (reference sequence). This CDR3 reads CASSRQGRITEAFF. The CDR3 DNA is TGTGCCAGCAGTCGACAGGGGAGGATCACTGAAGCTTTCTTT.

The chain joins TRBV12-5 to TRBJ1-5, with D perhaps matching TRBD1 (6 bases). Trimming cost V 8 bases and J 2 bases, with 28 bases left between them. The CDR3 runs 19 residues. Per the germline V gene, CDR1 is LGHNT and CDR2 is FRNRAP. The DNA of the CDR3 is TGTGCTAGTCGGGGTAGGGGGGGACGACGCTCTAAGGGCAATCAGCCCCAGCATTTT. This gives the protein CASRGRGGRRSKGNQPQHF.